Listed here are 8 T cell receptor beta chains from one sample, sequenced in a study of cytomegalovirus exposure and HLA in healthy donors. The PCR was carried out with 60 Vbeta primers and 13 Jbeta primers. Here immunoSEQ multiplex PCR was the method, and the copy in TCRdb shows in-frame clones only, minus some. The sample contains under 200,000 clones, around 80% of which appear only once. Sequencing was done on a sample of PBMCs. These receptors were taken from a man between 35 and 55 years old in good health and CMV-seronegative.

The rearrangement links TRBV19 to TRBJ2-3; 11 positions match TRBD2. CDR3 length: 16 residues. Germline CDR1 is LNHDA and CDR2 is SQIVND (reference sequence). The V segment lost 5 bases and the J segment 6 bases; nucleotides outside the gene matches: 10. The CDR3 here is CASSLSFSGGVDTQYF. The DNA for the CDR3 is TGTGCCAGTAGTTTATCGTTTAGCGGGGGGGTGGATACGCAGTATTTT.

This clone has just a few counts. The rearrangement joins TRBV2 to TRBJ2-7; 9 bases are shared with TRBD1. The V and J ends lost 6 bases and 4 bases, in that order; junction bases with no gene match: 4. The germline V gene encodes CDR1 SNHLY and CDR2 FYNNEI. This CDR3 spans 13 amino acids. The CDR3 region is CASRGQGSYEQYF. For the CDR3, the DNA is TGTGCCAGCAGGGGACAGGGTTCATACGAGCAGTACTTC.

The J gene is TRBJ1-1, the V gene TRBV7-2, with a tentative D call TRBD1 (6 bases). Germline CDR1 is SGHTA and CDR2 is FQGNSA. V gave up 1 base and J gave up 3 bases, with 12 bases separating them. This CDR3 contains 15 residues. The DNA for the CDR3 is TGTGCCAGCAGCTTAGGGTGGGGGCAGCACACTGAAGCTTTCTTT. Protein sequence: CASSLGWGQHTEAFF. Full variable domain (remainder filled in from reference TRBV7-2 and TRBJ1-1): GAGVSQSPSNKVTEKGKDVELRCDPISGHTALYWYRQSLGQGLEFLIYFQGNSAPDKSGLPSDRFSAERTGGSVSTLTIQRTQQEDSAVYLCASSLGWGQHTEAFFGQGTRLTVV.

Here the CDR3 DNA reads TGTGCCAGCAGCTCAATGGGACAGGGACATCAGCCCCAGCATTTT. Its protein product is CASSSMGQGHQPQHF. V usage is TRBV7-2 and J usage is TRBJ1-5; 9 bases are a match to TRBD1. V shed 4 bases, J shed 5 bases, and the junction held 6 bases outside the gene matches. CDR1 and CDR2 (germline): SGHTA, FQGNSA. This CDR3 is 15 amino acids long.

This rearrangement joins TRBV9 to TRBJ2-7; 8 bases align to TRBD1. In germline, CDR1 is SGDLS, CDR2 YYNGEE. This CDR3 has 17 residues. J was trimmed by 7 bases and V by 3 bases; bases with no gene match: 18. This CDR3 reads CASSDSHARTGLLEQYF. The CDR3 nucleotides read TGTGCCAGCAGCGACTCCCACGCTCGGACAGGGCTTTTGGAGCAGTACTTC.

As to this clone: At one boundary the junction diverges from the germline segment, which might be a read error. The genes are TRBV5-1 and TRBJ1-2, with 8 bases fitting TRBD1. CDR3 length equals 14 residues. Germline V gives CDR1 SGHRS, CDR2 YFSETQ. CDR3 region: CASSLDRADYGYTF. CDR3 nucleotides: TGCGCCAGCAGTTTGGACAGGGCCGACTATGGCTACACCTTC.

This clone was seen a single time. Other DNA variants within this sample encode the same CDR3. The chain links TRBV19 to TRBJ1-5; D unresolved. The V end lost 2 bases, the J end lost 0 bases, and 8 bases lay between the germline ends. Germline CDR1 and CDR2: LNHDA and SQIVND (reference sequence). The CDR3 extends over 15 amino acids. The CDR3 region has the DNA TGTGCCAGTAGTATAACAGACTATAGCAATCAGCCCCAGCATTTT. Its translation is CASSITDYSNQPQHF.

The chain couples TRBV29-1 to TRBJ2-7, with 10 bases identical to TRBD1. The V gene end was trimmed by 6 bases and the J gene end by 4 bases; junction bases not matched to a gene: 6. Germline CDR1 SQVTM, CDR2 ANQGSEA. The CDR3 is 13 residues long. Written as DNA, the CDR3 is TGCAGCGTAGGGGGACAGGGGCGATACGAGCAGTACTTC. Its protein is CSVGGQGRYEQYF.